This TCR beta chain was profiled in a study of blood T cell repertoires in COVID-19. Study details: Whether acute or convalescent, the COVID-19 samples came from the United States, Italy and Spain.

Authors' processing steps: Reference gene primer amplification yielded estimated nucleated cell counts. Some clones are missing from TCRdb's copy, which holds only in-frame ones; the method was immunoSEQ multiplex PCR. V and J calls and clone size come straight from that table; D and trimming were deduced from the DNA. The sample lists some 45,000 clones; over 75% were seen once. Germline values: CDR1 SGHVS, CDR2 FQNEAQ. With 3 bases clipped from V and 4 bases from J, the junction kept 6 bases outside the gene matches. This CDR3 spans 16 amino acids. The TCR was taken from an older woman with acute or convalescent COVID-19. The chain recombines TRBV7-8 with TRBJ2-7, with 13 bases identical to TRBD2. The sample comprised peripheral blood. The CDR3 nucleotides read TGTGCCAGCAGCTTTACTAGCGGGGGGGCCGTATACGAGCAGTACTTC. This encodes CASSFTSGGAVYEQYF. Filled out from reference TRBV7-8 and TRBJ2-7, the complete variable domain reads GAGVSQSPRYKVAKRGQDVALRCDPISGHVSLFWYQQALGQGPEFLTYFQNEAQLDKSGLPSDRFFAERPEGSVSTLKIQRTQQEDSAVYLCASSFTSGGAVYEQYFGPGTRLTVT.